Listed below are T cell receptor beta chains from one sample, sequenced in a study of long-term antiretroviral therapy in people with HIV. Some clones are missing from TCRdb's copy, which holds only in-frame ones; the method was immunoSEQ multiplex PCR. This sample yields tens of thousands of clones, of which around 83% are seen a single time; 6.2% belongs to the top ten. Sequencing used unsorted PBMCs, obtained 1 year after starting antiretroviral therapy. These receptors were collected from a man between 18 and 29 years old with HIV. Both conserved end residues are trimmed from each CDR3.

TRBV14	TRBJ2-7	ASSQARTGLSYEQY
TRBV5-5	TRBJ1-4	ASSLGGGGEKLF
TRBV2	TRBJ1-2	ASILDISNYGYT
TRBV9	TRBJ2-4	ASSELAGEAKNIQY
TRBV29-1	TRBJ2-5	SVVAVGGRETQY
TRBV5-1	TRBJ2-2	ASSPGDRVSAGELF
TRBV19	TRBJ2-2	ASSLGGAGGELF
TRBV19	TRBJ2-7	ASSDKTYEQY
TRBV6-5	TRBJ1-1	ASSSNLGTAMTEAF
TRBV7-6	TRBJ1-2	ASSLSHRGNYGYT
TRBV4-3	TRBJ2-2	ASRTSVYTGELF
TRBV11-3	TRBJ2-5	ASSLEGQAQETQY
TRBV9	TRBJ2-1	ASSPMDRAGNEQF
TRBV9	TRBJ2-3	ASSAPATGRDTQY
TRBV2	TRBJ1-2	ASSEVGTGSNYGYT
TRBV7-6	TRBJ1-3	ASSLGGDGNTIY
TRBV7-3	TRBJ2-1	ASSAAIYNEQF
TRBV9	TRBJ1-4	ASSVESHPTNEKLF
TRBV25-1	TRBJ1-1	ASSESNTEAF
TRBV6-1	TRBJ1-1	ASGPGQGLNEAF
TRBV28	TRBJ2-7	ASSRTGGGEQY
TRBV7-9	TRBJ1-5	ASSHRTDSSNQPQH
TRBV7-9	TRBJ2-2	ASSGAGDTGELF
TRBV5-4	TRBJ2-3	AFRGAGGPNSDTQY
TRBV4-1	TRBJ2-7	ASSQDRTYEQY
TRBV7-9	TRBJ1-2	ASSIRGGGYGYT
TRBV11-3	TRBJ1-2	ASSLEGGLASNYGYT
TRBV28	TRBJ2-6	ASTRGAGANVLT
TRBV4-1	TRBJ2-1	ASSQFPSGASYNEQF
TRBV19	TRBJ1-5	ASSQGPGGQPQH
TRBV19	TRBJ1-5	ASSIAGLAGQPQH
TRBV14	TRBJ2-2	ASSLNTGELF
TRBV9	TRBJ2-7	ASSEGQGGSYEQY
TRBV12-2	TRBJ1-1	ASRPGVGQGRTEAF
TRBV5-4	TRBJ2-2	ASSLDQRNTGELF
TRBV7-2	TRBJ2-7	ASSSPVLAGGLNYEQY
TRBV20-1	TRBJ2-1	SAIHNEQF
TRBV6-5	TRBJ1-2	ASSYSPQSNYGYT
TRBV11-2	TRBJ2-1	ASSLAFTPTSGVDNEQF
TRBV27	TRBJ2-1	ASSDPQGWLDAWGYNEQF
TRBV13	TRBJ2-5	ASSLPTGLQETQY
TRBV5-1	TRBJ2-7	ASAGTLSYEQY
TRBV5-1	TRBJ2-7	ASSLGTGSEQY
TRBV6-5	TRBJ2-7	ASTPRRASYEQY
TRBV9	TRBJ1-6	ASSAGGRNSPLH
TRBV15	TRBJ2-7	ATSRLPGLAGEGGSYEQY
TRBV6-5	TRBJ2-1	ASSYSLGGYNEQF
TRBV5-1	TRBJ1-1	ASSSVQGANTEAF
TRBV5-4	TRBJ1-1	ASSFSEVTEAF
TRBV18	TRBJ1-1	ASSPRVDTEAF
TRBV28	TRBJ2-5	ASSPRMRGRGETQY
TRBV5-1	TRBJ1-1	ASSFERGKNTEAF
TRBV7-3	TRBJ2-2	ASSPRAFTGELF
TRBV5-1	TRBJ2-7	ASVERLTGAEQY
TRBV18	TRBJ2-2	ASSPGILNTGELF
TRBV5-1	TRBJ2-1	ASSLGLADYNEQF
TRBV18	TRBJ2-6	ASSLGTSGANVLT
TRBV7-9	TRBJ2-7	ASSLVGGASGHYEQY